The text below deals with one TCR beta chain. This sample was taken from a study of shared clonotypes between healthy human individuals. Whole-study context: Three plates were used per donor for CD4 naive, three for CD4 memory, two for CD8 naive and one for CD8 memory.

Measured with immunoSEQ multiplex PCR; TCRdb has only the in-frame clones, and not every one. The sample gives 2 million to 2.5 million clones, around 93% of which show up once; 0.3% to 0.45% is in the top ten. The source material was naive CD4+ T cells from PBMCs. Subset defined: CD45RA+ positively selected. The clonotype was recovered from a man aged 18 to 30 in good health. Some clones in this sample may be carry-over from other donors' samples.

The CDR3 spells CASSKDGMKGEQYF. CDR3 in DNA: TGCGCCAGCAGCAAGGACGGCATGAAGGGGGAGCAGTACTTC. V usage is TRBV5-1 and J usage is TRBJ2-7, with D perhaps matching TRBD1 (5 bases). The CDR3 extends over 14 amino acids. Trimming pared 4 bases from V and 7 bases from J, leaving 18 bases between. Germline CDR1 and CDR2: SGHRS and YFSETQ.